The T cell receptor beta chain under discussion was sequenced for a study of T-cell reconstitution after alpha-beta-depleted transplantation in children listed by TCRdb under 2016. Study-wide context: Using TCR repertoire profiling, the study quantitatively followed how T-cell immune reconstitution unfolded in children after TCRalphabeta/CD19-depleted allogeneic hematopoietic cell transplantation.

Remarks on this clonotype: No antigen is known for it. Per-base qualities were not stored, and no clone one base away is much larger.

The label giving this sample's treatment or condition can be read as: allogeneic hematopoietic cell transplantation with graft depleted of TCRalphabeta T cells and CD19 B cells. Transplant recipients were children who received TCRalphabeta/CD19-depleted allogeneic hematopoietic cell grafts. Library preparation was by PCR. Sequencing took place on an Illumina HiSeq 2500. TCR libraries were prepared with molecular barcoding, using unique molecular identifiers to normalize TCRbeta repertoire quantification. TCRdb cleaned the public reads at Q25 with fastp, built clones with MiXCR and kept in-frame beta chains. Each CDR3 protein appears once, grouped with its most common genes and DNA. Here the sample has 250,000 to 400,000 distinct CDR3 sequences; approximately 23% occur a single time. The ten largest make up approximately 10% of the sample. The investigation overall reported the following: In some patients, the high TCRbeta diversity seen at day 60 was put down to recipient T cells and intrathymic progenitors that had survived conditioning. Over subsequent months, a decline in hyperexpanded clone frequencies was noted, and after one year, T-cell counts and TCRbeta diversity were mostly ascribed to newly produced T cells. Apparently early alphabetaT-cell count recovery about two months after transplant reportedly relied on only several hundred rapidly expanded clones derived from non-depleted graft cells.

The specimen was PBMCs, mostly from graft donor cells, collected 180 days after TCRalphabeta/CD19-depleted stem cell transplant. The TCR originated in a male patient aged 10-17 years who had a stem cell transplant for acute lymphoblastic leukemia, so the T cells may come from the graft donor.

The CDR3 protein is CASRWEGGTQYF. The DNA reads TGTGCCAGCAGGTGGGAAGGTGGGACGCAGTATTTT. The chain links TRBV7-9 with TRBJ2-3; the D segment cannot be called with confidence. The CDR3, cysteine through phenylalanine, is 12 amino acids long. The entry retains the CDR3 DNA only, 36 bases that are in frame from base 1. In the germline V gene (reference sequence), CDR1 corresponds to SEHNR and CDR2 to FQNEAQ. At the junction V is shortened by 6 bases and J by 9 bases, with 13 bases in between.